A selection of T cell receptor beta chains follows, all from one sample in a study of cytotoxic CD8 clonotypes in ibrutinib-treated CLL. The protocol was immunoSEQ multiplex PCR, while the TCRdb copy is restricted to in-frame clones and leaves out a portion. This table has 110,000 or so clones, about 58% appearing once. Sample: PBMCs, taken after 24 months of ibrutinib treatment. These receptors were taken from a human donor with chronic lymphocytic leukemia. Both conserved end residues are part of each CDR3. A D gene is named only where the DNA matches it firmly. A row's size may be missing; if present it is once, few, many or a size class.

abundance	v_gene	j_gene	d_gene	CDR3nt	CDR3aa
NA	TRBV5-1	TRBJ2-1	NA	TGCGCCAGCAGCTTGCCAGGGAGAACGGTCAATGAGCAGTTCTTC	CASSLPGRTVNEQFF
NA	TRBV14	TRBJ2-5	NA	TGTGCCAGCAGCCAAGATCAGTACGGACCGCCCAAACACTTC	CASSQDQYGPPKHF
few	TRBV7-2	TRBJ2-3	TRBD2	TGTGCCAGCAGCTCAACCGGGACTAACACAGATACGCAGTATTTT	CASSSTGTNTDTQYF
NA	TRBV9	TRBJ2-1	TRBD1	TGTGCCAGCAGCGTTAACAGGGGCCCCTACAATGAGCAGTTCTTC	CASSVNRGPYNEQFF
NA	TRBV2	TRBJ2-5	TRBD2	TGTGCCAGCGGTGGGGGGGTACTGGAGACCCAGTACTTC	CASGGGVLETQYF
NA	TRBV23-1	TRBJ1-4	NA	TGCGCCAGCAGTCAATCCCGGGGGGGCGGACGGGATGAAAAACTGTTTTTT	CASSQSRGGGRDEKLFF
NA	TRBV10-1	TRBJ2-7	TRBD1	TGCGCCAGCAGCCCCGGGACAGGGGGCGAGCAGTACTTC	CASSPGTGGEQYF
few	TRBV18	TRBJ2-6	NA	TGTGCCAGCTCATTGAACGACGGGGCTGGGGCCAACGTCCTGACTTTC	CASSLNDGAGANVLTF
NA	TRBV30	TRBJ2-5	NA	TGTGCCTGGAGCGAATGGGGGGGCCGTCCAGAGACCCAGTACTTC	CAWSEWGGRPETQYF
NA	TRBV7-9	TRBJ1-2	TRBD1	TGTGCCAGCAGCTTAACAGGGGGCAGGGATGGCTACACCTTC	CASSLTGGRDGYTF
NA	TRBV7-9	TRBJ1-4	TRBD1	TGTGCCAGCAGCCAGGGGGCTAATGAAAAACTGTTTTTT	CASSQGANEKLFF
NA	TRBV5-4	TRBJ2-7	NA	TGTGCCAGCAGCTACGACCTTAGACCAATTCAGGACGAGCAGTACTTC	CASSYDLRPIQDEQYF
NA	TRBV7-2	TRBJ1-1	NA	TGTGCCAGCAGCTTAGCGTTGGCGGAGGGTGAAGCTTTCTTT	CASSLALAEGEAFF
NA	TRBV5-6	TRBJ1-2	NA	TGTGCCAGCAGCTTGGTGGACCAGGGGTCTGGCTACACCTTC	CASSLVDQGSGYTF
NA	TRBV7-8	TRBJ2-5	NA	TGTGCCAGCAGCTTGGCCATTGTAGAGACCCAGTACTTC	CASSLAIVETQYF
NA	TRBV30	TRBJ2-1	NA	TGTGCCTGGAGCTCCCGTGAGACCAAACTATACAATGAGCAGTTCTTC	CAWSSRETKLYNEQFF
few	TRBV7-9	TRBJ2-1	NA	TGTGCCAGCAGCTTAGGATTACGTGAGCAGTTCTTC	CASSLGLREQFF
NA	TRBV28	TRBJ2-1	NA	TGTGCCAGCAGTTTAATTTACAATGAGCAGTTCTTC	CASSLIYNEQFF
NA	TRBV5-1	TRBJ1-1	NA	TGCGCCAGCAGCTTGTACGGGGGGATGTTAATGACTGAAGCTTTCTTT	CASSLYGGMLMTEAFF
NA	TRBV30	TRBJ2-5	NA	TGTGCCTGGACGCTCAGGGGAAAGACCCAGTACTTC	CAWTLRGKTQYF
NA	TRBV15	TRBJ2-7	TRBD1	TGTGCCACCAGCAGATCCCCGGGACAGGGGGACTACGAGCAGTACTTC	CATSRSPGQGDYEQYF
NA	TRBV5-1	TRBJ2-7	TRBD1	TGCGCCAGCAGCTTAAGGGGGCAAGCCGACGAGCAGTACTTC	CASSLRGQADEQYF
NA	TRBV6-4	TRBJ2-1	TRBD2	TGTGCCAGCAGTTCAGCGGGGAACTCCTACAATGAGCAGTTCTTC	CASSSAGNSYNEQFF
NA	TRBV11-1	TRBJ2-3	TRBD2	TGTGCCAGCAGCTTTTTACTAGCGGGGGGTGGGGATACGCAGTATTTT	CASSFLLAGGGDTQYF
NA	TRBV7-3	TRBJ1-6	NA	TGTGCCAGCAGCCCTACCATTAATTCACCCCTCCACTTT	CASSPTINSPLHF
NA	TRBV9	TRBJ1-2	TRBD1	TGTGCCAGCAGCCCGACAGGGTACGGCTACACCTTC	CASSPTGYGYTF
NA	TRBV25-1	TRBJ2-3	NA	TGTGCCAGCAGTGACCCCGGGAGAGATACGCAGTATTTT	CASSDPGRDTQYF
NA	TRBV23-1	TRBJ1-2	NA	TGCGCCAGCAGTCAAAATAATGGCTACACCTTC	CASSQNNGYTF
NA	TRBV6-6	TRBJ2-5	NA	TGTGCCAGCAGTTACCCGCTAGCGACACAAGAGACCCAGTACTTC	CASSYPLATQETQYF
NA	TRBV29-1	TRBJ2-1	NA	TGCAGCGTCGCGAAGTTAACCTACAATGAGCAGTTCTTC	CSVAKLTYNEQFF
NA	TRBV7-9	TRBJ1-1	NA	TGTGCCAGCAGCTTAAACGGGGTAAGCACTGAAGCTTTCTTT	CASSLNGVSTEAFF
NA	TRBV7-6	TRBJ1-2	TRBD1	TGTGCCAGCAGCCGGGGACAGGGTAGTAACTATGGCTACACCTTC	CASSRGQGSNYGYTF
NA	TRBV7-2	TRBJ1-3	NA	TGTGCCAGCAGCACTACGACACTGAGCTCTGGAAACACCATATATTTT	CASSTTTLSSGNTIYF
NA	TRBV18	TRBJ1-4	NA	TGTGCCAGCTCCACAGGGTTTAGTGAAAAACTGTTTTTT	CASSTGFSEKLFF
NA	TRBV25-1	TRBJ1-6	NA	TGTGCCAGCAGTGAGCAGGGAATGAGGGGGGCTAATTCACCCCTCCACTTT	CASSEQGMRGANSPLHF
NA	TRBV29-1	TRBJ2-5	TRBD1	TGCAGCGCCTACACATTCTCGACAGGGGGGCGGGAGACCCAGTACTTC	CSAYTFSTGGRETQYF
few	TRBV27	TRBJ1-2	NA	TGTGCCAGCAGTTACGGGGCTAACTATGGCTACACCTTC	CASSYGANYGYTF
once	TRBV5-1	TRBJ1-1	NA	TGCGCCAGCAGCCCTGGAGGGGACACTGAAGCTTTCTTT	CASSPGGDTEAFF
NA	TRBV5-1	TRBJ2-5	NA	TGCGCCAGCAGCTTGACAGGGTTTGTAGAGACCCAGTACTTC	CASSLTGFVETQYF
NA	TRBV10-3	TRBJ1-2	TRBD1	TGTGCCATCAGTGAGTCGGGACAGGATGGCTACACCTTC	CAISESGQDGYTF
few	TRBV12-2	TRBJ2-7	NA	TGTGCCAGCAGCTCCTTACACGAGCAGTACTTC	CASSSLHEQYF
NA	TRBV5-1	TRBJ1-1	NA	TGCGCCAGCAGCTACACTCAGGGGTCTACTGAAGCTTTCTTT	CASSYTQGSTEAFF
NA	TRBV5-1	TRBJ2-2	NA	TGCGCCAGCAGACCGCTAGCAGGAGGGGCCGGGGAGCTGTTTTTT	CASRPLAGGAGELFF
NA	TRBV29-1	TRBJ2-7	NA	TGCAGCGTCGCCGCCAGTTCCTACGAGCAGTACTTC	CSVAASSYEQYF
NA	TRBV5-1	TRBJ2-6	TRBD1	TGCGCCAGCAAAGTGCACCCGGGACAGGCGTCCTCTGGGGCCAACGTCCTGACTTTC	CASKVHPGQASSGANVLTF
NA	TRBV7-2	TRBJ2-5	NA	TGTGCCAGCAGCTTAATCAGGGCTGAGACCCAGTACTTC	CASSLIRAETQYF
NA	TRBV15	TRBJ1-4	NA	TGTGCCACCAGCAATTTTGGCAGGGTTAATGAAAAACTGTTTTTT	CATSNFGRVNEKLFF
NA	TRBV7-9	TRBJ2-7	NA	TGTGCCAGCAGCCCACGGGACGGACACTACGAGCAGTACTTC	CASSPRDGHYEQYF
NA	TRBV5-4	TRBJ2-2	NA	TGTGCCAGCAGCCGAGGTGGGGATGGCGAGCTGTTTTTT	CASSRGGDGELFF